What follows are 20 T cell receptor beta chains derived from one specimen sequenced in a study of T cell clonotyping in hematopoietic cell transplantation. Using immunoSEQ multiplex PCR, the repertoire was profiled, and TCRdb retains in-frame clones only, with some absent. The table includes tens of thousands of clones, about 80% detected once. Regarding time point: recipient sample about 28 days before transplant, after cytoreduction. The sequences come from peripheral blood mononuclear cells, collected before stem cell transplant. These TCRs come from a woman aged 25 to 39 with chronic myeloid leukemia. Some clones in this sample may be carry-over from other donors' samples.

The rearrangement uses TRBV10-3 and TRBJ1-2, with D possibly being TRBD1 (5 bases). Germline V CDR1 and CDR2: ENHRY, SYGVKD. Trimming took 0 bases from V and 6 from J, leaving 11 bases between them. The CDR3 sequence is 14 residues long. The CDR3 sequence: CAISESKGRDGYTF. For the CDR3, the DNA is TGTGCCATCAGTGAGTCGAAGGGGCGAGATGGCTACACCTTC.

J is TRBJ1-1 and V is TRBV7-6; tentative D call: TRBD1 (5 bases). Germline CDR1 and CDR2: SGHVS and FNYEAQ. The CDR3 covers 15 residues. The V and J ends lost 5 bases and 0 bases respectively, with 13 bases between them. The CDR3 DNA reads TGTGCCAGCAGCCCCAGGGTGGGCATGAACACTGAAGCTTTCTTT. Translation gives CASSPRVGMNTEAFF.

This clone was counted once. At one boundary the junction diverges from the germline segment, which might be a read error. The chain uses TRBV29-1 and TRBJ1-6; the D is unclear. Germline V CDR1 and CDR2: SQVTM, ANQGSEA. The CDR3 covers 14 residues. DNA for the CDR3: TGCAGCGCTGAAGGGAGCTCCTATAATTCACCCCTCCACTTT. Its protein product is CSAEGSSYNSPLHF.

The chain uses TRBV25-1 and TRBJ2-3; D is unresolved. CDR3 length equals 15 residues. Germline V gene sequence: CDR1 MGHDK, CDR2 SYGVNS. Trimming pared 2 bases from V and 6 bases from J, leaving 15 bases between. The CDR3 loop is CASSERQRFGDTQYF. The CDR3 region has the DNA TGTGCCAGCAGTGAACGGCAAAGGTTTGGGGATACGCAGTATTTT. Supplemented by reference TRBV25-1 and TRBJ2-3, the full variable domain reads EADIYQTPRYLVIGTGKKITLECSQTMGHDKMYWYQQDPGMELHLIHYSYGVNSTEKGDLSSESTVSRIRTEHFPLTLESARPSHTSQYLCASSERQRFGDTQYFGPGTRLTVL.

The chain is built from TRBV5-6 and TRBJ1-6; no definite D call. Germline V gene sequence: CDR1 SGHDT, CDR2 YYEEEE. The length of the CDR3 is 15 residues. Trimming removed 2 bases from V and 2 bases from J, with 8 bases in between. This CDR3 reads CASSFGVAYNSPLHF. DNA for the CDR3: TGTGCCAGCAGCTTCGGGGTGGCCTATAATTCACCCCTCCACTTT.

The chain has TRBV6-5 and TRBJ1-2, with a weak D call TRBD1 (6 bases). CDR1 is MNHEY, CDR2 SVGAGI, per germline. Deletions cut 6 bases from V and 8 bases from J, with 10 bases between. This CDR3 region has 11 residues. This CDR3 is CASRQGWGYTF. The CDR3 region has the DNA TGTGCCAGCAGACAGGGTTGGGGCTACACCTTC.

A few counts support this clone. The chain links TRBV2 to TRBJ1-1; no reliable D call. Germline loops: CDR1 SNHLY, CDR2 FYNNEI. The CDR3 runs to 13 residues. Trimming stripped 6 bases from V and 0 bases from J, with 8 bases between. CDR3 sequence reads: CASREQMNTEAFF. The CDR3 DNA sequence: TGTGCCAGCAGGGAACAGATGAACACTGAAGCTTTCTTT.

V and J are TRBV6-4 and TRBJ2-2, with D perhaps TRBD2 (7 bases). CDR3 length equals 15 residues. V dropped 7 bases and J dropped 4 bases, with 16 bases sitting between them. Germline lookup yields CDR1 MRHNA and CDR2 SNTAGT. CDR3 coding DNA: TGTGCCAGCAAGAGCGGGACATCCTCCACCGGGGAGCTGTTTTTT. It specifies CASKSGTSSTGELFF.

Here the CDR3 reads CASRRGISTDTQYF. The CDR3 nucleotides read TGTGCCAGCAGGAGGGGCATATCCACAGATACGCAGTATTTT. This chain uses TRBV7-2 with TRBJ2-3, with D perhaps assigned TRBD1 or TRBD2 (5 bases each). This CDR3 has 14 amino acids. Germline V gene lookup returns CDR1 SGHTA and CDR2 FQGNSA. With 6 bases removed from V and 2 bases from J, the gap between germline ends came to 12 bases.

The chain carries TRBV28 and TRBJ2-7, with 7 nucleotides matching TRBD1. Per the germline V gene, CDR1 is MDHEN and CDR2 is SYDVKM. The CDR3 covers 14 residues. With 6 bases clipped from V and 4 bases from J, the junction kept 9 bases outside the gene matches. CDR3: CASSPMTGLYEQYV. Written as DNA, the CDR3 is TGTGCCAGCAGCCCCATGACAGGGTTATACGAGCAGTACGTC.

The rearrangement uses TRBV30 and TRBJ1-4; D gene unclear. Germline V gene data show CDR1 as GTSNPN and CDR2 as SVGIG (reference sequence). CDR3 length equals 15 residues. V was shortened by 5 bases and J by 0 bases, with 13 bases between the two germline ends. In nucleotides, the CDR3 is TGTGCCTGGGACGGGAAAGAAGCAACTAATGAAAAACTGTTTTTT. Residues: CAWDGKEATNEKLFF.

The chain uses TRBV27 and TRBJ2-5; D uncertain. The V gene's germline CDR1 is MNHEY and CDR2 SMNVEV (reference sequence). Trimming pared 6 bases from V and 6 bases from J, leaving 11 bases between. The CDR3 extends over 12 amino acids. The CDR3 bases are TGTGCCAGCAGCCCCCCAGGAAAGACCCAGTACTTC. It codes for CASSPPGKTQYF.

The V call is TRBV30, the J call TRBJ2-2, with TRBD1 as a possible D gene (5 bases). The CDR3 spans 10 residues. Deletions cut 8 bases from V and 4 bases from J, with 5 bases between. CDR1 GTSNPN and CDR2 SVGIG come from the germline V gene (reference sequence). The CDR3 sequence is CARGTGELFF. In nucleotides, the CDR3 is TGTGCCAGGGGCACCGGGGAGCTGTTTTTT.

The chain links TRBV6-1 to TRBJ1-5, with D possibly TRBD1 on 5 matching bases. The CDR3 consists of 13 residues. V lost 8 bases, J lost 6 bases, and 14 bases lay in between. Germline-derived CDR1 and CDR2 are MNHNS and SASEGT. For the CDR3, the DNA is TGTGCCAGCGGGGGAGGGTTGCGTCAGCCCCAGCATTTT. Protein sequence: CASGGGLRQPQHF.

V and J are TRBV10-2 and TRBJ1-5; D is unresolved. Per the germline V gene, CDR1 is WSHSY and CDR2 is SAAADI. V lost 3 bases and J 7 bases, leaving 10 bases between the germline ends. The CDR3 contains 13 residues. CDR3: CASSDLGSQPQHF. The CDR3 DNA reads TGCGCCAGCAGTGATCTGGGGTCCCAGCCCCAGCATTTT.

The genes are TRBV11-1 and TRBJ2-3; possibly TRBD2 for D (5 bases). The CDR3 contains 12 residues. Trimming left V 5 bases short and J 7 bases short, with 10 bases between. Germline V lookup: CDR1 SGHAT, CDR2 FQDESV (reference sequence). Here the CDR3 DNA reads TGTGCCAGCAGCCTGGGAGAACATACGCAGTATTTT. This gives the protein CASSLGEHTQYF.

V gene TRBV30 combines with J gene TRBJ1-2; D is undetermined. Germline values: CDR1 GTSNPN, CDR2 SVGIG (reference sequence). Trimming took 0 bases from V and 3 from J, leaving 5 bases between them. This CDR3 region has 12 residues. DNA for the CDR3: TGTGCCTGGAGTGTACGTCACTATGGCTACACCTTC. Protein sequence: CAWSVRHYGYTF.

This clone was seen more than once but under ten times. The chain uses TRBV7-7 and TRBJ1-5, with 7 bases fitting TRBD1. CDR3 length equals 13 residues. The germline V gene has CDR1 SSHAT and CDR2 FNYEAQ (reference sequence). The V segment lost 1 base and the J segment 7 bases; nucleotides outside the gene matches: 1. The DNA for the CDR3 is TGTGCCAGCAGCTTAGGACAGGGACAGCCCCAGCATTTT. Its protein product is CASSLGQGQPQHF.

The rearrangement links TRBV4-1 to TRBJ1-1; D gene ambiguous. The CDR3 spans 18 residues. V was pared by 0 bases and J by 0 bases, with 17 bases between. From germline, CDR1 is MGHRA and CDR2 YSYEKL. The CDR3 spells CASSQDKQSIFMNTEAFF. CDR3 coding DNA: TGCGCCAGCAGCCAAGATAAACAGTCCATATTCATGAACACTGAAGCTTTCTTT.

The rearrangement joins TRBV7-2 to TRBJ1-5; D perhaps matches TRBD1 (6 bases). V lost 6 bases and J lost 3, with 12 bases in between. Germline V gene data show CDR1 as SGHTA and CDR2 as FQGNSA. This CDR3 comprises 14 residues. CDR3 sequence reads: CASSEQGSNQPQHF. The CDR3, as DNA: TGTGCCAGCAGTGAACAGGGTTCCAATCAGCCCCAGCATTTT.